The sequence of this TCR beta chain was determined in a study of blood T cell repertoires in COVID-19. Looking at the study overall: Material from acute and convalescent COVID-19 was sourced from the United States, Italy and Spain. Nucleic acid was either cDNA or gDNA, and it came from T cells, B-cell-depleted T cells, or PBMCs.

Per the study methods: Estimates of nucleated cell counts were drawn from the amplification of reference gene primers. Sequenced by immunoSEQ multiplex PCR; TCRdb stores in-frame clones only, minus some. D and trimming were read from the DNA, whereas the V and J calls and clone size are those reported in that table. Of some 190,000 clones in the sample, roughly 90% are singletons; the top ten hold around 1.5%. Germline V gene lookup returns CDR1 MNHEY and CDR2 SMNVEV (reference sequence). The V gene lost 6 bases and the J gene lost 6 bases, with 12 bases spanning the gap. The CDR3 length is 12 residues.

The source of this sequence is a man aged 18 to 30 with active or convalescent COVID-19. The V gene is TRBV27, the J gene TRBJ2-7; perhaps TRBD2 as D (5 bases). The sample taken for sequencing was peripheral blood. In DNA form, the CDR3 reads TGTGCCAGCAGCAGTTTGGGAGTCGAGCAGTACTTC. Amino acid sequence: CASSSLGVEQYF.